A selection of T cell receptor beta chains follows, all from one sample in a study of blood T cell repertoires in COVID-19. Clones were read by immunoSEQ multiplex PCR, and TCRdb kept only the in-frame ones, dropping some. The table has about 220,000 clones, 80% to 90% seen once. Sequenced sample: PBMCs or T cells enriched from blood (not recorded which). The receptors come from a woman aged 40-49 years who had been exposed to COVID-19. Each CDR3 is given with its conserved first and last residue. Fields, in order: V gene, J gene, clone size, CDR3 length, D gene, CDR3 protein, CDR3 DNA. The D gene is left open where the match is weak. The size entry is marked missing in some rows and otherwise reads once, few, many or a size class.

V gene: TRBV12-3/TRBV12-4
J gene: TRBJ1-5
clone size: NA
CDR3 length: 12
D gene: NA
CDR3 protein: CASSHSDQPQHF
CDR3 DNA: TGTGCCAGCAGCCACTCGGATCAGCCCCAGCATTTT

V gene: TRBV6-5
J gene: TRBJ1-4
clone size: once
CDR3 length: 13
D gene: NA
CDR3 protein: CASSYSVGLPRFF
CDR3 DNA: TGTGCCAGCAGTTACTCCGTCGGACTACCACGGTTTTTT

V gene: TRBV27
J gene: TRBJ1-2
clone size: NA
CDR3 length: 16
D gene: TRBD1
CDR3 protein: CASSPKPGQEVYGYTF
CDR3 DNA: TGTGCCAGCAGTCCCAAGCCGGGACAGGAGGTCTATGGCTACACCTTC

V gene: TRBV29-1
J gene: TRBJ1-2
clone size: NA
CDR3 length: 13
D gene: NA
CDR3 protein: CSVLTGLGYGYTF
CDR3 DNA: TGCAGCGTTTTGACAGGCCTCGGCTATGGCTACACCTTC

V gene: TRBV5-6
J gene: TRBJ2-7
clone size: NA
CDR3 length: 15
D gene: TRBD1
CDR3 protein: CASSSRDRGFHEQYF
CDR3 DNA: TGTGCCAGCAGCTCCCGGGACAGGGGCTTCCACGAGCAGTACTTC

V gene: TRBV3-1/TRBV3-2
J gene: TRBJ2-1
clone size: NA
CDR3 length: 15
D gene: NA
CDR3 protein: CASSRLDTLYNEQFF
CDR3 DNA: TGTGCCAGCAGTCGATTGGACACCCTATACAATGAGCAGTTCTTC

V gene: TRBV6-5
J gene: TRBJ2-7
clone size: NA
CDR3 length: 12
D gene: TRBD1
CDR3 protein: CAIGDRVLEQYF
CDR3 DNA: TGTGCCATAGGGGACAGGGTATTGGAGCAGTACTTC

V gene: TRBV4-1
J gene: TRBJ1-5
clone size: NA
CDR3 length: 16
D gene: TRBD1
CDR3 protein: CASSQAPRQGGQPQHF
CDR3 DNA: TGCGCCAGCAGCCAAGCTCCGCGGCAGGGGGGCCAGCCCCAGCATTTT

V gene: TRBV30
J gene: TRBJ2-7
clone size: NA
CDR3 length: 12
D gene: NA
CDR3 protein: CAWSVQDYEQYF
CDR3 DNA: TGTGCCTGGAGTGTACAGGACTACGAGCAGTACTTC

V gene: TRBV5-4
J gene: TRBJ2-7
clone size: NA
CDR3 length: 13
D gene: NA
CDR3 protein: CASSYRSSYEQYF
CDR3 DNA: TGTGCCAGCAGCTATCGGAGCTCCTACGAGCAGTACTTC

V gene: TRBV11-1
J gene: TRBJ2-1
clone size: NA
CDR3 length: 16
D gene: TRBD2
CDR3 protein: CASTPSSGGARGEQFF
CDR3 DNA: TGTGCCAGCACCCCGAGTAGCGGGGGGGCCCGGGGTGAGCAGTTCTTC

V gene: TRBV9
J gene: TRBJ2-3
clone size: NA
CDR3 length: 15
D gene: TRBD2
CDR3 protein: CASSVLASGSDTQYF
CDR3 DNA: TGTGCCAGCAGCGTCCTGGCTAGCGGATCAGATACGCAGTATTTT

V gene: TRBV7-9
J gene: TRBJ2-3
clone size: NA
CDR3 length: 15
D gene: TRBD2
CDR3 protein: CASRNLAGGPDTQYF
CDR3 DNA: TGTGCCAGCAGAAACTTAGCGGGGGGCCCAGATACGCAGTATTTT

V gene: TRBV6-5
J gene: TRBJ2-7
clone size: NA
CDR3 length: 12
D gene: NA
CDR3 protein: CASSYSTDEQYF
CDR3 DNA: TGTGCCAGCAGTTACTCCACAGACGAGCAGTACTTC

V gene: TRBV18
J gene: TRBJ1-5
clone size: NA
CDR3 length: 16
D gene: NA
CDR3 protein: CASSPPGAALNQPQHF
CDR3 DNA: TGTGCCAGCTCACCACCGGGGGCAGCCCTTAATCAGCCCCAGCATTTT

V gene: TRBV5-4
J gene: TRBJ2-3
clone size: NA
CDR3 length: 16
D gene: TRBD2
CDR3 protein: CASSLRRGASTDTQYF
CDR3 DNA: TGTGCCAGCAGCTTGAGGCGGGGGGCTAGCACAGATACGCAGTATTTT

V gene: TRBV19
J gene: TRBJ1-4
clone size: NA
CDR3 length: 18
D gene: TRBD1
CDR3 protein: CASSGKRGQGLRNEKLFF
CDR3 DNA: TGTGCCAGTAGTGGGAAACGCGGACAGGGGTTACGGAATGAAAAACTGTTTTTT

V gene: TRBV5-1
J gene: TRBJ2-5
clone size: NA
CDR3 length: 14
D gene: TRBD1
CDR3 protein: CASSFGDSSETQYF
CDR3 DNA: TGCGCCAGCAGCTTCGGGGACAGCTCCGAGACCCAGTACTTC

V gene: TRBV27
J gene: TRBJ2-7
clone size: NA
CDR3 length: 15
D gene: TRBD2
CDR3 protein: CASSSGTSGGYEQYF
CDR3 DNA: TGTGCCAGCAGCTCTGGGACTAGCGGGGGGTACGAGCAGTACTTC

V gene: TRBV5-3
J gene: TRBJ1-3
clone size: few
CDR3 length: 15
D gene: TRBD1
CDR3 protein: CARSRTGTVGNTIYF
CDR3 DNA: TGTGCCAGAAGCCGAACCGGGACAGTTGGAAACACCATATATTTT

V gene: TRBV3-1/TRBV3-2
J gene: TRBJ2-3
clone size: NA
CDR3 length: 15
D gene: TRBD2
CDR3 protein: CASSQDSSGTDTQYF
CDR3 DNA: TGTGCCAGCAGCCAAGACTCTAGCGGGACAGATACGCAGTATTTT

V gene: TRBV5-1
J gene: TRBJ2-1
clone size: NA
CDR3 length: 13
D gene: TRBD1
CDR3 protein: CASSTQGNNEQFF
CDR3 DNA: TGCGCCAGCAGCACACAGGGGAACAATGAGCAGTTCTTC

V gene: TRBV7-3
J gene: TRBJ1-2
clone size: NA
CDR3 length: 15
D gene: NA
CDR3 protein: CASSLVRRYRHGYTF
CDR3 DNA: TGTGCCAGCAGCTTAGTGAGGCGGTATCGCCATGGCTACACCTTC

V gene: TRBV12-3/TRBV12-4
J gene: TRBJ2-1
clone size: NA
CDR3 length: 11
D gene: NA
CDR3 protein: CASSIRGEQFF
CDR3 DNA: TGTGCCAGCTCTATCAGGGGTGAGCAGTTCTTC

V gene: TRBV11-2
J gene: TRBJ1-3
clone size: NA
CDR3 length: 15
D gene: TRBD1
CDR3 protein: CASSLGTGRGNTIYF
CDR3 DNA: TGTGCCAGCAGCTTAGGGACAGGGCGTGGAAACACCATATATTTT

V gene: TRBV6-2/TRBV6-3
J gene: TRBJ2-2
clone size: NA
CDR3 length: 15
D gene: NA
CDR3 protein: CASSLGQGNTGELFF
CDR3 DNA: TGTGCCAGCAGTCTAGGCCAGGGGAACACCGGGGAGCTGTTTTTT

V gene: TRBV14
J gene: TRBJ1-6
clone size: few
CDR3 length: 16
D gene: NA
CDR3 protein: CASSHREGTWNSPLHF
CDR3 DNA: TGTGCCAGCAGCCATAGAGAGGGGACTTGGAATTCACCCCTCCACTTT

V gene: TRBV11-1
J gene: TRBJ2-3
clone size: NA
CDR3 length: 16
D gene: TRBD2
CDR3 protein: CASSLRRAGNTDTQCF
CDR3 DNA: TGTGCCAGCAGCTTAAGGCGAGCGGGGAACACAGATACGCAGTGTTTT

V gene: TRBV5-4
J gene: TRBJ2-1
clone size: NA
CDR3 length: 14
D gene: TRBD2
CDR3 protein: CASSQTSGDNEQFF
CDR3 DNA: TGTGCCAGCAGCCAGACTAGCGGGGACAATGAGCAGTTCTTC

V gene: TRBV19
J gene: TRBJ1-2
clone size: NA
CDR3 length: 15
D gene: NA
CDR3 protein: CASSIGLGPNYGYTF
CDR3 DNA: TGTGCCAGTAGTATTGGTTTGGGGCCTAACTATGGCTACACCTTC

V gene: TRBV7-8
J gene: TRBJ1-3
clone size: NA
CDR3 length: 18
D gene: NA
CDR3 protein: CPPRRPGGTFLSGNTIYF
CDR3 DNA: TGCCCCCCCCGCCGGCCCGGGGGGACCTTCCTCTCTGGAAACACCATATATTTT

V gene: TRBV5-4
J gene: TRBJ1-2
clone size: NA
CDR3 length: 14
D gene: NA
CDR3 protein: CASSSSGQGLGYTF
CDR3 DNA: TGTGCCAGCAGCTCGTCGGGGCAGGGGCTCGGCTACACCTTC

V gene: TRBV29-1
J gene: TRBJ2-1
clone size: NA
CDR3 length: 13
D gene: TRBD2
CDR3 protein: CSAGTSGYNEQFF
CDR3 DNA: TGCAGCGCCGGGACTAGCGGTTACAATGAGCAGTTCTTC

V gene: TRBV7-9
J gene: TRBJ2-5
clone size: NA
CDR3 length: 14
D gene: NA
CDR3 protein: CASSLTGQVETQYF
CDR3 DNA: TGTGCCAGCAGCCTCACAGGGCAGGTAGAGACCCAGTACTTC

V gene: TRBV27
J gene: TRBJ1-5
clone size: NA
CDR3 length: 17
D gene: NA
CDR3 protein: CASSPLRGGAFNQPQHF
CDR3 DNA: TGTGCCAGCAGTCCCCTTAGGGGTGGAGCCTTCAATCAGCCCCAGCATTTT

V gene: TRBV6-5
J gene: TRBJ1-1
clone size: NA
CDR3 length: 13
D gene: NA
CDR3 protein: CASSYDGYSEAFF
CDR3 DNA: TGTGCCAGCAGTTACGATGGTTACTCTGAAGCTTTCTTT

V gene: TRBV6-6
J gene: TRBJ2-7
clone size: NA
CDR3 length: 15
D gene: TRBD2
CDR3 protein: CASTEAGTSSLEQYF
CDR3 DNA: TGTGCCAGCACCGAGGCGGGGACTAGCTCCCTCGAGCAGTACTTC

V gene: TRBV3-1/TRBV3-2
J gene: TRBJ2-2
clone size: NA
CDR3 length: 17
D gene: NA
CDR3 protein: CASSQQTGSRSTGELFF
CDR3 DNA: TGTGCCAGCAGCCAACAAACAGGGAGTCGGAGCACCGGGGAGCTGTTTTTT

V gene: TRBV29-1
J gene: TRBJ1-5
clone size: once
CDR3 length: 18
D gene: TRBD1
CDR3 protein: CSVPRAGTGAGEEQPQHF
CDR3 DNA: TGCAGCGTCCCACGGGCCGGGACAGGCGCCGGGGAGGAACAGCCCCAGCATTTT

V gene: TRBV5-1
J gene: TRBJ1-6
clone size: NA
CDR3 length: 14
D gene: TRBD1
CDR3 protein: CASRAGQDPSPLHF
CDR3 DNA: TGCGCCAGCAGAGCAGGACAGGATCCTTCACCCCTCCACTTT

V gene: TRBV7-7
J gene: TRBJ2-7
clone size: few
CDR3 length: 15
D gene: TRBD2
CDR3 protein: CASSPWWEGTYEQYF
CDR3 DNA: TGTGCCAGCAGCCCGTGGTGGGAGGGCACCTACGAGCAGTACTTC

V gene: TRBV30
J gene: TRBJ1-2
clone size: NA
CDR3 length: 15
D gene: TRBD1
CDR3 protein: CALFTPGQSPYGYTF
CDR3 DNA: TGTGCCTTGTTTACTCCGGGACAGAGCCCCTATGGCTACACCTTC

V gene: TRBV5-1
J gene: TRBJ1-3
clone size: NA
CDR3 length: 16
D gene: NA
CDR3 protein: CASSATGQGSGNTIYF
CDR3 DNA: TGCGCCAGCAGCGCAACAGGGCAAGGGTCTGGAAACACCATATATTTT

V gene: TRBV6-2/TRBV6-3
J gene: TRBJ1-1
clone size: NA
CDR3 length: 14
D gene: NA
CDR3 protein: CASSPMGTDYEAFF
CDR3 DNA: TGTGCCAGCAGCCCCATGGGGACTGACTATGAAGCTTTCTTT

V gene: TRBV13
J gene: TRBJ2-3
clone size: NA
CDR3 length: 14
D gene: TRBD1
CDR3 protein: CASSLGDRGDTQYF
CDR3 DNA: TGTGCCAGCAGCTTAGGGGACAGGGGAGATACGCAGTATTTT

V gene: TRBV27
J gene: TRBJ2-7
clone size: NA
CDR3 length: 14
D gene: TRBD1
CDR3 protein: CAARATGGSYEQYF
CDR3 DNA: TGTGCCGCAAGGGCGACAGGGGGATCCTACGAGCAGTACTTC

V gene: TRBV9
J gene: TRBJ1-4
clone size: NA
CDR3 length: 16
D gene: NA
CDR3 protein: CASSVGAGLPNEKLFF
CDR3 DNA: TGTGCCAGCAGCGTAGGGGCAGGTCTTCCTAATGAAAAACTGTTTTTT

V gene: TRBV29-1
J gene: TRBJ2-7
clone size: NA
CDR3 length: 13
D gene: NA
CDR3 protein: CSVVLTPSYEQYF
CDR3 DNA: TGCAGCGTTGTTCTAACCCCCTCCTACGAGCAGTACTTC

V gene: TRBV5-6
J gene: TRBJ2-3
clone size: few
CDR3 length: 15
D gene: TRBD1
CDR3 protein: CASSLGTGQVKSQYF
CDR3 DNA: TGTGCCAGCAGCTTGGGGACAGGGCAAGTGAAGTCGCAGTATTTT

V gene: TRBV6-5
J gene: TRBJ1-2
clone size: few
CDR3 length: 14
D gene: TRBD1
CDR3 protein: CASRRGTVAYGYTF
CDR3 DNA: TGTGCCAGCAGGCGAGGGACAGTAGCATATGGCTACACCTTC

V gene: TRBV7-2
J gene: TRBJ1-1
clone size: NA
CDR3 length: 14
D gene: NA
CDR3 protein: CASRPRGGGTEAFF
CDR3 DNA: TGTGCCAGCAGGCCAAGGGGAGGGGGCACTGAAGCTTTCTTT

V gene: TRBV29-1
J gene: TRBJ1-2
clone size: once
CDR3 length: 14
D gene: TRBD1
CDR3 protein: CSVAGQGSNYGYTF
CDR3 DNA: TGCAGCGTTGCGGGACAGGGGAGCAACTATGGCTACACCTTC

V gene: TRBV5-3
J gene: TRBJ1-6
clone size: NA
CDR3 length: 16
D gene: NA
CDR3 protein: CARGRDSFLDNSPLHF
CDR3 DNA: TGTGCCAGAGGCAGAGACAGTTTTCTGGATAATTCACCCCTCCACTTT

V gene: TRBV7-9
J gene: TRBJ1-5
clone size: NA
CDR3 length: 16
D gene: TRBD1
CDR3 protein: CASSLHGTGANQPQHF
CDR3 DNA: TGTGCCAGCAGCTTACATGGGACAGGGGCTAATCAGCCCCAGCATTTT

V gene: TRBV4-1
J gene: TRBJ1-1
clone size: NA
CDR3 length: 15
D gene: TRBD1
CDR3 protein: CASSHQQGGHTEAFF
CDR3 DNA: TGCGCCAGCAGCCACCAACAGGGGGGACACACTGAAGCTTTCTTT

V gene: TRBV30
J gene: TRBJ1-2
clone size: NA
CDR3 length: 14
D gene: NA
CDR3 protein: CAWRGPGTTYGYTF
CDR3 DNA: TGTGCCTGGAGGGGCCCCGGGACAACCTATGGCTACACCTTC

V gene: TRBV3-1/TRBV3-2
J gene: TRBJ2-5
clone size: NA
CDR3 length: 13
D gene: NA
CDR3 protein: CASSSTGPGTQYF
CDR3 DNA: TGTGCCAGCAGCTCTACAGGTCCAGGGACCCAGTACTTC